The 10 T cell receptor beta chains listed next were all sequenced from one sample in a study of blood T cells in healthy people across ages. Through a sample-barcoded 5' primer and a J-beta primer mix, a second PCR was run for roughly 6 to 12 cycles. MiXCR, applied by TCRdb to the 5' RACE reads, yields one record per CDR3 protein. The table lists about 1 million distinct CDR3 sequences, less than 25% of them singletons. A further study also used this sample, focusing on T cells of mothers and their children.

Source material: blood. Receptor source: a girl aged 2 to 10 in good health.

This clonotype showed up just a few times. V usage is TRBV25-1 and J usage is TRBJ1-3, with D uncertain. The CDR3 contains 13 residues. The ends were cut back, 6 bases at V and 0 bases at J, with 6 bases in the middle. Germline loops: CDR1 MGHDK, CDR2 SYGVNS. The CDR3 coding sequence is TGTGCCAGCAGGAAATTCTCTGGAAACACCATATATTTT. Translation gives CASRKFSGNTIYF.

The chain employs TRBV5-1 and TRBJ1-5, with D perhaps TRBD1 (6 bases). Germline CDR1 SGHRS, CDR2 YFSETQ. V dropped 0 bases and J dropped 4 bases, with 14 bases sitting between them. This CDR3 has 16 residues. CDR3: CASSLAPAGDNQPQHF. For the CDR3, the DNA is TGCGCCAGCAGCTTGGCCCCGGCAGGGGATAATCAGCCCCAGCATTTT.

This chain connects TRBV28 to TRBJ2-5; possibly TRBD1 or TRBD2 for D (5 bases each). The DNA end is more similar to TRBJ2-7, so the J call may be wrong. The CDR3 contains 15 residues. The germline CDR1 and CDR2 sequences are MDHEN and SYDVKM. Here the CDR3 DNA reads TGTGCCAGCAGTTCCTCCGGGACGGTAGCCTACGAGCAGTACTTC. It specifies CASSSSGTVAYEQYF.

The sample holds one count of this clonotype. V and J are TRBV7-9 and TRBJ1-2; TRBD1 agrees at 8 bases. The germline gives CDR1 SEHNR, CDR2 FQNEAQ (reference sequence). CDR3 length: 14 residues. After removal of 5 bases from V and 3 bases from J, the junction contained 5 bases not matched to a gene. The CDR3 nucleotides are TGTGCCAGCAGCCAGGGGGCGGACCACTATGGCTACACCTTC. Amino acid sequence: CASSQGADHYGYTF.

The chain is built from TRBV28 and TRBJ2-5; 10 positions match TRBD1. Gene TRBJ2-7 matches the end of the DNA better, so the J call may be wrong. Germline loops: CDR1 MDHEN, CDR2 SYDVKM. This CDR3 has 14 amino acids. The CDR3 nucleotides are TGTGCCAGCATTGACAGGGGGCTTCCCTACGAGCAGTACTTC. This codes for CASIDRGLPYEQYF.

This clonotype was picked up a small number of times. J is TRBJ2-7 and V is TRBV7-9, with D unresolved. The length of the CDR3 is 13 residues. Looked up from germline, CDR1 is SEHNR and CDR2 is FQNEAQ (reference sequence). V lost 2 bases, J lost 4 bases, and 9 bases lay in between. The CDR3 region has the DNA TGTGCCAGCAGCTTAAAGTTGGCGTACGAGCAGTACTTC. It is translated as CASSLKLAYEQYF. Using reference TRBV7-9 and TRBJ2-7 for the parts outside the CDR3, the full variable domain is DTGVSQNPRHKITKRGQNVTFRCDPISEHNRLYWYRQTLGQGPEFLTYFQNEAQLEKSRLLSDRFSAERPKGSFSTLEIQRTEQGDSAMYLCASSLKLAYEQYFGPGTRLTVT.

The J gene is TRBJ2-4, the V gene TRBV5-1; tentative D call: TRBD2 (6 bases). Between the trimmed V and J ends, which lost 2 bases and 9 bases, there was a span of 12 bases. This CDR3 has 13 amino acids. In germline, CDR1 is SGHRS, CDR2 YFSETQ. The CDR3 nucleotides are TGCGCCAGCAGCTTAGCGGGTGCTTCCATTCAGTACTTC. Its protein is CASSLAGASIQYF.

A word on this clonotype: The junction does not match germline at one end; this may be a read error. This chain links TRBV9 with TRBJ2-5; D is perhaps TRBD2 (5 bases). The DNA end is more similar to TRBJ2-1, so the J call may be wrong. The V gene's germline CDR1 is SGDLS and CDR2 YYNGEE. The CDR3 loop spans 19 amino acids. The CDR3 here is CASSGSGISGKGSYNGQFF. DNA of the CDR3: TGTGCCAGCAGCGGATCCGGGATCTCAGGAAAGGGCTCGTACAATGGGCAGTTCTTC.

This clonotype has more than one count but fewer than ten. The genes are TRBV7-2 and TRBJ2-1; no firm D call. CDR1 is SGHTA and CDR2 is FQGNSA in the germline V gene. The CDR3 is 13 amino acids. Trimming removed 2 bases from V and 6 bases from J, with 8 bases in between. In DNA, the CDR3 is TGTGCCAGCAGCTTAACTGAAACCAATGAGCAGTTCTTC. This encodes CASSLTETNEQFF. Filled out from reference TRBV7-2 and TRBJ2-1, the complete variable domain reads GAGVSQSPSNKVTEKGKDVELRCDPISGHTALYWYRQSLGQGLEFLIYFQGNSAPDKSGLPSDRFSAERTGGSVSTLTIQRTQQEDSAVYLCASSLTETNEQFFGPGTRLTVL.

The chain recombines TRBV6-6 with TRBJ2-2; D may be TRBD1 or TRBD2 (5 bases each). The V end was cut by 2 bases, the J end by 1 base, with 11 bases between. The CDR3 covers 16 residues. The germline gives CDR1 MNHNY, CDR2 SVGAGI (reference sequence). CDR3: CASSYPRGRNTGELFF. The DNA of the CDR3 is TGTGCCAGCAGTTACCCTAGGGGACGGAACACCGGGGAGCTGTTTTTT.